Reported below is one T cell receptor beta chain. Its antigen is currently unknown. The data stem from a study of cytomegalovirus exposure and HLA in healthy donors. General observations from the study: Most likely, a cluster of highly shared sequence variants arose as a sequencing artifact.

Researchers ran the PCR with 60 Vbeta and 13 Jbeta primers. Using immunoSEQ multiplex PCR, the repertoire was profiled, and TCRdb retains in-frame clones only, with some absent. The repertoire table contains approximately 210,000 clones. Sequencing used PBMCs. The TCR sequence derives from a woman aged 25 to 39 in good health and CMV-seropositive.

CDR3 sequence (DNA): TGTGCCTGGGCTTCCCCTTGGGGCCAGAACTATGGCTACACCTTC. Translation gives CAWASPWGQNYGYTF. This chain uses TRBV30 with TRBJ1-2, with D possibly matching TRBD1 (5 bases). Germline V gene data show CDR1 as GTSNPN and CDR2 as SVGIG (reference sequence). The CDR3 sequence is 15 residues long. V was cut by 5 bases and J by 2 bases, with 18 bases left in between.